The 9 T cell receptor beta chains below were found in one sample sequenced in a study of CD8+ T cells in alopecia areata. Sequencing relied on a cDNA template that was reverse transcribed from extracted RNA. The data were produced by immunoSEQ multiplex PCR, yet TCRdb's version contains in-frame clones alone and is incomplete. Of over 150,000 clones listed, 56% were seen once; the top ten hold about 5.3%. The sample consisted of CD8+ T cells sorted from blood. These receptors were obtained from a human donor in good health.

This clone was counted only a few times. The chain uses TRBV6-5 and TRBJ1-2, with D unresolved. Per the germline V gene, CDR1 is MNHEY and CDR2 is SVGAGI. Between the trimmed V and J ends, which lost 8 bases and 6 bases, there was a span of 16 bases. This CDR3 is built from 13 residues. Here the CDR3 DNA reads TGTGCCAGCGTGCCCAAGCGCGTGGATGGCTACACCTTC. As protein: CASVPKRVDGYTF.

This clone was observed a single time. The DNA for the CDR3 is TGCGCCAGCAGCCGGAGCGGGGGGGGTCCGACAGATACGCAGTATTTT. Translating it yields CASSRSGGGPTDTQYF. This chain connects TRBV4-1 to TRBJ2-3; 10 nucleotides agree with TRBD2. Germline V gene data show CDR1 as MGHRA and CDR2 as YSYEKL. This CDR3 is 16 amino acids long. V shed 4 bases and J 3 bases; nucleotides not matched to a gene: 7.

The V and J genes are TRBV19 and TRBJ2-7, with 11 positions matching TRBD1. This CDR3 region has 14 residues. Germline CDR1 reads LNHDA; CDR2 reads SQIVND (reference sequence). V trimming: 6 bases; J trimming: 5 bases; junction bases outside the gene matches: 6. CDR3 DNA: TGTGCCAGTAGCCGGACAGGGGGCTGGAACGAGCAGTACTTC. It codes for CASSRTGGWNEQYF.

This clone came up a few times. This chain links TRBV7-9 with TRBJ2-7; weak D call: TRBD1 (7 bases). With 5 bases removed from V and 4 bases from J, the gap between germline ends came to 18 bases. This CDR3 comprises 15 residues. Germline V gives CDR1 SEHNR, CDR2 FQNEAQ (reference sequence). CDR3 in amino acids: CASSPGQGGSYEQYF. CDR3 sequence (DNA): TGTGCCAGCAGCCCAGGGCAGGGGGGCTCGTACGAGCAGTACTTC.

This clone was detected only a few times. V is TRBV29-1 and J is TRBJ2-7; D tentatively fits TRBD1 or TRBD2 (5 bases each). The V end was cut by 4 bases, the J end by 6 bases, with 10 bases between. Per the germline V gene, CDR1 is SQVTM and CDR2 is ANQGSEA. The CDR3 runs 11 residues. CDR3 residues: CSVVAGTEQYF. CDR3 DNA sequence: TGCAGCGTTGTTGCAGGGACCGAGCAGTACTTC.

This clone was recorded a few times. The rearrangement joins TRBV10-2 to TRBJ1-1; D unresolved. Germline CDR1 and CDR2: WSHSY and SAAADI. The V end was cut by 8 bases, the J end by 1 base, with 11 bases between. The CDR3 totals 13 residues. CDR3 loop: CASAGRENTEAFF. The CDR3 DNA follows: TGCGCCAGCGCGGGGAGGGAGAACACTGAAGCTTTCTTT.

The rearrangement joins TRBV4-1 to TRBJ2-7, with a possible D match to TRBD1 (5 bases). The germline V gene has CDR1 MGHRA and CDR2 YSYEKL. The germline V and J ends were trimmed by 3 bases and 7 bases, with 16 bases remaining between them. The CDR3 has 14 amino acids. The DNA for the CDR3 is TGCGCCAGCAGCCAGAAACAGGACGGCAGGGAGCAGTACTTC. Translation gives CASSQKQDGREQYF.

This chain links TRBV29-1 with TRBJ1-4; weak D call: TRBD1 (6 bases). The CDR3 length is 11 residues. V was clipped by 1 base and J by 12 bases, with 9 bases between them. The germline gives CDR1 SQVTM, CDR2 ANQGSEA. CDR3 protein: CSVEGGAELFF. The DNA of the CDR3 is TGCAGCGTTGAAGGGGGGGCGGAACTGTTTTTT.

V gene TRBV27 combines with J gene TRBJ1-2, with 7 bases aligning to TRBD1. The V gene end was trimmed by 6 bases and the J gene end by 5 bases; junction bases not matched to a gene: 15. The CDR3 totals 16 residues. The germline gives CDR1 MNHEY, CDR2 SMNVEV (reference sequence). The CDR3 loop is CASSPFRTGLSYGYTF. The CDR3 DNA reads as TGTGCCAGCAGCCCCTTTCGGACAGGTTTGTCGTATGGCTACACCTTC.